These 24 T cell receptor beta chains were sequenced from one sample in a study of blood T cells in healthy people across ages. PCR was performed a second time for 7 to 11 cycles using a sample-barcoded 5' primer and a J-beta primer mix. MiXCR, run by TCRdb on the 5' RACE reads, gives a single entry per CDR3 protein. The table lists around 650,000 distinct CDR3 sequences, 35% to 50% of them singletons, with about 30% in the top ten. The sequenced sample was blood. The receptor source for this set is a man at least 80 years old in good health.

This chain uses TRBV7-3 with TRBJ2-1; 7 bases align to TRBD1. V trimming: 5 bases; J trimming: 3 bases; junction bases outside the gene matches: 7. The CDR3 extends over 15 amino acids. CDR1 and CDR2 from the germline V gene are SGHTA and FQGTGA. The CDR3 nucleotides read TGTGCCAGCAGCCTCCTTGGACAGGTCTACAATGAGCAGTTCTTC. Translating gives CASSLLGQVYNEQFF.

This clonotype was detected many times. J is TRBJ1-1 and V is TRBV7-2; D gene uncertain. Germline lookup yields CDR1 SGHTA and CDR2 FQGNSA. Trimming stripped 1 base from V and 2 bases from J, with 8 bases between. The CDR3 covers 14 residues. The CDR3 DNA reads TGTGCCAGCAGCTTAGTAGCCGTTAACACTGAAGCTTTCTTT. The encoded protein is CASSLVAVNTEAFF.

This clonotype was found a few times. V usage is TRBV5-1 and J usage is TRBJ2-3; D is unclear. This CDR3 comprises 13 residues. The germline CDR1 and CDR2 sequences are SGHRS and YFSETQ. V was trimmed by 3 bases and J by 4 bases, leaving 9 bases between them. CDR3 residues: CASSSDKPDTQYF. For the CDR3, the DNA is TGCGCCAGCAGCTCCGACAAGCCAGATACGCAGTATTTT.

There are many counts of this clonotype. The DNA for the CDR3 is TGCAGTGCTGGGGGGGCAGTTAATGGCTACACCTTC. It is translated as CSAGGAVNGYTF. The V call is TRBV20-1, the J call TRBJ1-2, with a possible D match to TRBD1 (6 bases). Germline lookup yields CDR1 DFQATT and CDR2 SNEGSKA (reference sequence). The CDR3 has 12 residues. With 5 bases removed from V and 6 bases from J, the gap between germline ends came to 13 bases.

CDR3 loop: CASSPAPRASNQPQHF. For the CDR3, the DNA is TGTGCCAGCAGCCCCGCCCCGAGAGCTAGCAATCAGCCCCAGCATTTT. The chain recombines TRBV7-2 with TRBJ1-5; no firm D call. The CDR3 has 16 residues. Germline assignment: CDR1 SGHTA and CDR2 FQGNSA. The germline V and J ends were trimmed by 5 bases and 0 bases, with 14 bases remaining between them.

This clonotype was found a few times. The CDR3 nucleotides are TGTGCCAGCAGTTTATTGGGAGGCAAAGGGGTTCAAGAGACCCAGTACTTC. The encoded protein is CASSLLGGKGVQETQYF. The chain links TRBV28 to TRBJ2-5, with D maybe TRBD2 (6 bases). CDR3 length: 17 amino acids. Trimming removed 1 base from V and 2 bases from J, with 17 bases in between. In germline, CDR1 is MDHEN, CDR2 SYDVKM.

The table lists this clonotype with many counts. The V and J genes are TRBV2 and TRBJ2-6, with D hard to call. This CDR3 is built from 14 residues. V was trimmed by 7 bases and J by 0 bases, leaving 7 bases between them. Per germline, CDR1 SNHLY and CDR2 FYNNEI. The CDR3 bases are TGTGCCAGCAAACAGACCTCTGGGGCCAACGTCCTGACTTTC. Protein: CASKQTSGANVLTF.

The rearrangement links TRBV20-1 to TRBJ2-3; D not resolved. The CDR3 is 15 residues long. Trimming pared 3 bases from V and 2 bases from J, leaving 15 bases between. Germline CDR1 is DFQATT and CDR2 is SNEGSKA (reference sequence). As DNA, the CDR3 is TGCAGTGCTAGGGAGACCGAGAGCCACACAGATACGCAGTATTTT. It yields the protein CSARETESHTDTQYF.

The genes are TRBV3-1 and TRBJ2-7, with D possibly matching TRBD1 (6 bases). The end of the DNA fits TRBJ2-4 better, so the J call may be wrong. Per germline, CDR1 LGHDT and CDR2 YNNKEL (reference sequence). The CDR3 contains 15 residues. The CDR3 region is CASSHGGYRENIQYF. CDR3 DNA: TGTGCCAGCAGCCATGGGGGCTATAGAGAAAACATTCAGTACTTC.

This chain uses TRBV4-2 with TRBJ2-5; D perhaps matches TRBD2 (6 bases). Trimming stripped 1 base from V and 11 bases from J, with 23 bases between. The CDR3 runs to 16 residues. In germline, CDR1 is LGHNA, CDR2 YNFKEQ. The CDR3 spells CASSQVTAGGSNEQYF. The CDR3 DNA sequence: TGTGCCAGCAGCCAAGTCACAGCGGGCGGATCCAATGAGCAGTACTTC.

This clonotype was counted between two and nine times. V and J are TRBV6-2 or TRBV6-3 and TRBJ2-3; a weak D match, TRBD2 (5 bases). Germline CDR1 is MNHEY and CDR2 is SVGEGT. The germline V and J ends were trimmed by 0 bases and 1 base, with 8 bases remaining between them. The CDR3 is made up of 15 amino acids. The CDR3 DNA is TGTGCCAGCAGTTACTCTAGCGTGGGCACAGATACGCAGTATTTT. This encodes CASSYSSVGTDTQYF.

The chain uses TRBV27 and TRBJ2-6; D gene ambiguous. The CDR3 runs to 14 residues. Germline CDR1 MNHEY, CDR2 SMNVEV (reference sequence). The ends were cut back, 5 bases at V and 6 bases at J, with 11 bases in the middle. The CDR3 is CASSASRQANVLTF. CDR3 nucleotides: TGTGCCAGCAGTGCCTCCCGGCAGGCCAACGTCCTGACTTTC.

This clonotype turned up a few times. The chain couples TRBV3-1 to TRBJ2-5; D is unclear. With the DNA end fitting TRBJ2-7 better, the J assignment may be wrong. The CDR3 contains 15 residues. Germline CDR1 LGHDT, CDR2 YNNKEL (reference sequence). The DNA of the CDR3 is TGTGCCAGCAGCCAAGTTCTTCACTTCAGGAGCGAGCAGTACTTC. It codes for CASSQVLHFRSEQYF.

This clonotype was detected ten times or more. The V call is TRBV4-3, the J call TRBJ2-4; tentatively, D is TRBD1 (5 bases). V gave up 2 bases and J gave up 0 bases, with 14 bases separating them. The CDR3 is 17 residues long. The germline V gene encodes CDR1 LGHNA and CDR2 YSLEER. The CDR3 region has the DNA TGCGCCAGCAGCCAAAACTACAGGAACTCAGCCAAAAACATTCAGTACTTC. Encoded protein: CASSQNYRNSAKNIQYF.

This clonotype has at least ten counts. In nucleotides, the CDR3 is TGCGCCAGCAGCCAAGCAGACAGGGAAGTTGAAGCTTTCTTT. Residues: CASSQADREVEAFF. This chain links TRBV4-3 with TRBJ1-1, with 7 bases fitting TRBD1. CDR1 and CDR2 (germline): LGHNA, YSLEER. After removal of 1 base from V and 7 bases from J, the junction contained 6 bases not matched to a gene. This CDR3 region has 14 residues.

This clonotype was counted once. The V and J genes are TRBV20-1 and TRBJ2-1, with a tentative D call TRBD1 (6 bases). Per germline, CDR1 DFQATT and CDR2 SNEGSKA (reference sequence). The ends were cut back, 0 bases at V and 10 bases at J, with 10 bases in the middle. CDR3 length: 12 residues. The CDR3 DNA reads as TGCAGTGCTAGAGATCGAGGACAGGAGCAGTTCTTC. Amino acid sequence: CSARDRGQEQFF.

V is TRBV10-3 and J is TRBJ1-5, with 9 bases that match TRBD1. There are 16 residues in the CDR3. Germline CDR1 reads ENHRY; CDR2 reads SYGVKD. The V segment lost 0 bases and the J segment 6 bases; nucleotides outside the gene matches: 6. The CDR3 spells CAISESITGGGQPQHF. CDR3 nucleotide sequence: TGTGCCATCAGTGAGTCAATAACAGGGGGCGGTCAGCCCCAGCATTTT.

The table lists this clonotype with a few counts. V and J are TRBV2 and TRBJ1-2; 8 nucleotides agree with TRBD1. The CDR3 contains 14 residues. The junction had 6 bases not matched to a gene; V was cut back by 7 bases and J by 2 bases. Germline V gene sequence: CDR1 SNHLY, CDR2 FYNNEI. The CDR3 DNA follows: TGTGCCAGCACCAGGACAGGGTCCAACTATGGCTACACCTTC. It specifies CASTRTGSNYGYTF.

The chain employs TRBV5-1 and TRBJ2-3, with D perhaps matching TRBD1 (5 bases). In germline, CDR1 is SGHRS, CDR2 YFSETQ. The V gene lost 2 bases and the J gene lost 6 bases, with 13 bases spanning the gap. This CDR3 has 14 residues. The CDR3 reads CASSLSGSRDTQYF. DNA of the CDR3: TGCGCCAGCAGCTTATCAGGGTCGCGGGATACGCAGTATTTT.

This clonotype turned up a few times. The genes are TRBV5-1 and TRBJ2-3; 11 nucleotides agree with TRBD2. V lost 5 bases, J lost 2 bases, and 4 bases stayed unmatched. The CDR3 contains 15 residues. Per germline, CDR1 SGHRS and CDR2 YFSETQ. CDR3 residues: CASRLAGDITDTQYF. For the CDR3, the DNA is TGCGCCAGCAGACTAGCGGGGGACATCACAGATACGCAGTATTTT.

This clonotype was seen a handful of times. This chain joins TRBV7-2 and TRBJ2-2; 9 bases fit TRBD1. The V gene end was trimmed by 0 bases and the J gene end by 4 bases; junction bases not matched to a gene: 0. The germline gives CDR1 SGHTA, CDR2 FQGNSA. CDR3 length: 15 residues. The CDR3 reads CASSLATGGTGELFF. The CDR3 nucleotides read TGTGCCAGCAGCTTAGCGACAGGGGGCACCGGGGAGCTGTTTTTT.

A word on this clonotype: Given a much more abundant clone one base away, this may be a read error. V gene TRBV12-3 or TRBV12-4 combines with J gene TRBJ2-7; D perhaps matches TRBD1 (5 bases). V was pared by 1 base and J by 6 bases, with 13 bases between. CDR3 length equals 14 residues. CDR3 DNA: TGTGCCAGCAGTTTAGGCGACAGCCGGAGCGAGCAGTACTTC. Protein: CASSLGDSRSEQYF.

The genes are TRBV18 and TRBJ2-5; maybe TRBD2 (6 bases). CDR3 length: 15 residues. Germline V lookup: CDR1 KGHSH, CDR2 LQKENI. V dropped 2 bases and J dropped 4 bases, with 14 bases sitting between them. CDR3 DNA sequence: TGTGCCAGCTCACCAGGTAGCCACGGGGGAGAGACCCAGTACTTC. Protein: CASSPGSHGGETQYF. Based on the CDR3 plus reference TRBV18 and TRBJ2-5, the full variable domain is NAGVMQNPRHLVRRRGQEARLRCSPMKGHSHVYWYRQLPEEGLKFMVYLQKENIIDESGMPKERFSAEFPKEGPSILRIQQVVRGDSAAYFCASSPGSHGGETQYFGPGTRLLVL.

The genes are TRBV7-3 and TRBJ2-5, with 8 bases that match TRBD1. Germline-derived CDR1 and CDR2 are SGHTA and FQGTGA. The CDR3 is made up of 17 amino acids. Losses at the gene ends were 5 bases for V and 5 bases for J; bases not matched to a gene: 16. CDR3 nucleotides: TGTGCCAGCAGCGCAGGTGGAGGGCAGGGGGCATTTGAGACCCAGTACTTC. As protein: CASSAGGGQGAFETQYF. Combining the CDR3 with reference TRBV7-3 and TRBJ2-5 gives the whole variable domain GAGVSQTPSNKVTEKGKYVELRCDPISGHTALYWYRQSLGQGPEFLIYFQGTGAADDSGLPNDRFFAVRPEGSVSTLKIQRTERGDSAVYLCASSAGGGQGAFETQYFGPGTRLLVL.